These 14 T cell receptor beta chains share one sample of origin, sequenced in a study of T cells in localized non-small cell lung cancer. Data came from immunoSEQ multiplex PCR; TCRdb stores just in-frame clones and leaves some out. The table includes about 40,000 clones, about 88% detected once. The specimen was peripheral blood, collected before any cancer treatment. The receptors here all came from a man aged 18 to 49 with stage I lung adenocarcinoma.

The V and J genes are TRBV30 and TRBJ1-2, with D unclear. V shed 4 bases and J shed 4 bases, with 16 bases lying between them. The germline V gene encodes CDR1 GTSNPN and CDR2 SVGIG (reference sequence). The CDR3 is 14 residues long. The CDR3 region is CAWKDQQNFYGYTF. CDR3 bases: TGTGCCTGGAAAGACCAACAGAATTTCTATGGCTACACCTTC.

This chain uses TRBV13 with TRBJ2-3, with no clear D. Germline CDR1 and CDR2: PRHDT and FYEKMQ (reference sequence). This CDR3 is 15 amino acids long. Trimming stripped 5 bases from V and 11 bases from J, with 23 bases between. The CDR3 is CASSPGGSTAIGQYF. The CDR3 region has the DNA TGTGCCAGCAGCCCCGGTGGTAGCACGGCGATCGGGCAGTATTTT. Variable domain in full (rest from reference TRBV13 and TRBJ2-3): AAGVIQSPRHLIKEKRETATLKCYPIPRHDTVYWYQQGPGQDPQFLISFYEKMQSDKGSIPDRFSAQQFSDYHSELNMSSLELGDSALYFCASSPGGSTAIGQYFGPGTRLTVL.

This chain connects TRBV11-1 to TRBJ1-1; D unclear. The germline gives CDR1 SGHAT, CDR2 FQDESV (reference sequence). This CDR3 is built from 13 residues. Trimming took 1 base from V and 2 from J, leaving 5 bases between them. CDR3 DNA sequence: TGTGCCAGCAGCTTAGTCAGAAACACTGAAGCTTTCTTT. It yields the protein CASSLVRNTEAFF.

The chain links TRBV7-9 to TRBJ1-5; TRBD1 agrees at 7 bases. The CDR3 is made up of 17 amino acids. The J segment lost 5 bases and the V segment lost 1 base, leaving 11 bases of the junction unmatched. Germline V gene data show CDR1 as SEHNR and CDR2 as FQNEAQ (reference sequence). CDR3 in DNA: TGTGCCAGCAGCTTAGGGGGTAGTAAGGGGGCCTATCAGCCCCAGCATTTT. Translated: CASSLGGSKGAYQPQHF.

The chain carries TRBV30 and TRBJ1-3; D not resolved. Germline loops: CDR1 GTSNPN, CDR2 SVGIG (reference sequence). This CDR3 contains 15 residues. V dropped 0 bases and J dropped 0 bases, with 9 bases sitting between them. CDR3 residues: CAWSVTRLSGNTIYF. CDR3 bases: TGTGCCTGGAGTGTGACACGGCTCTCTGGAAACACCATATATTTT.

The V and J genes are TRBV19 and TRBJ2-2; D is ambiguous. The CDR3 consists of 14 residues. The ends were cut back, 4 bases at V and 3 bases at J, with 9 bases in the middle. Germline-derived CDR1 and CDR2 are LNHDA and SQIVND (reference sequence). CDR3 residues: CASSKGEYTGELFF. The CDR3 nucleotides read TGTGCCAGTAGTAAAGGAGAGTACACCGGGGAGCTGTTTTTT.

V gene TRBV28 combines with J gene TRBJ1-2, with 12 positions matching TRBD1. The germline gives CDR1 MDHEN, CDR2 SYDVKM. The junction had 13 bases not matched to a gene; V was cut back by 5 bases and J by 9 bases. CDR3 length: 16 amino acids. As DNA, the CDR3 is TGTGCCAGCAGTAGACCCTCGGGACAGGGGGCTCGGAGCTACACCTTC. This gives the protein CASSRPSGQGARSYTF.

The gene calls are TRBV7-2 and TRBJ1-1; D remains ambiguous. The CDR3 spans 14 residues. From germline, CDR1 is SGHTA and CDR2 FQGNSA. Trimming took 1 base from V and 0 from J, leaving 6 bases between them. The CDR3: CASSLERLNTEAFF. In DNA form, the CDR3 reads TGTGCCAGCAGCTTAGAACGGTTGAACACTGAAGCTTTCTTT.

The rearrangement uses TRBV9 and TRBJ2-7; 7 nucleotides match TRBD1. V gave up 0 bases and J gave up 4 bases; unmatched junction bases: 10. This CDR3 is built from 16 residues. Germline lookup yields CDR1 SGDLS and CDR2 YYNGEE. The CDR3 region is CASSVGVTGKLYEQYF. DNA of the CDR3: TGTGCCAGCAGCGTAGGGGTGACAGGGAAGTTGTACGAGCAGTACTTC.

This clone was observed a single time. V is TRBV10-3 and J is TRBJ2-4; 11 bases align to TRBD1. CDR1 is ENHRY, CDR2 SYGVKD, per germline. The trim removed 2 bases at V and 8 bases at J, leaving 5 bases unmatched. The CDR3 is 15 amino acids. CDR3: CAISEVRDRGDIQYF. CDR3 sequence (DNA): TGTGCCATCAGTGAGGTCCGGGACAGGGGGGACATTCAGTACTTC.

The chain uses TRBV15 and TRBJ1-6; weak D call: TRBD1 (6 bases). Looked up from germline, CDR1 is LNHNV and CDR2 is YYDKDF (reference sequence). CDR3 length: 14 amino acids. Trimming stripped 0 bases from V and 7 bases from J, with 7 bases between. This CDR3 is CATSRDRGNSPLHF. The CDR3 DNA reads as TGTGCCACCAGCAGAGACAGGGGAAATTCACCCCTCCACTTT. The complete variable domain, with remaining parts taken from reference TRBV15 and TRBJ1-6, reads DAMVIQNPRYQVTQFGKPVTLSCSQTLNHNVMYWYQQKSSQAPKLLFHYYDKDFNNEADTPDNFQSRRPNTSFCFLDIRSPGLGDTAMYLCATSRDRGNSPLHFGNGTRLTVT.

V usage is TRBV6-5 and J usage is TRBJ1-4, with a weak D call TRBD1 (5 bases). V lost 2 bases and J 7 bases, leaving 11 bases between the germline ends. The CDR3 has 14 amino acids. The germline V gene encodes CDR1 MNHEY and CDR2 SVGAGI. This chain's CDR3 is CASSYGRDSEKLFF. The CDR3 coding sequence is TGTGCCAGCAGTTACGGCAGGGATAGTGAAAAACTGTTTTTT.

This clone showed up just a few times. The J gene is TRBJ1-6, the V gene TRBV5-4, with D perhaps matching TRBD1 (5 bases). V was cut by 0 bases and J by 7 bases, with 8 bases left in between. From germline, CDR1 is SGHNT and CDR2 YYREEE (reference sequence). The CDR3 loop spans 14 amino acids. The CDR3 coding sequence is TGTGCCAGCAGCTTGGCCAGGACAAATTCACCCCTCCACTTT. This gives the protein CASSLARTNSPLHF.

V gene TRBV15 combines with J gene TRBJ2-5; TRBD2 matches 7 bases. V was pared by 3 bases and J by 2 bases, with 6 bases of the junction left unmatched. The CDR3 runs 15 residues. Germline CDR1 reads LNHNV; CDR2 reads YYDKDF (reference sequence). CDR3: CATSRGSRGQETQYF. CDR3 DNA sequence: TGTGCCACCAGCAGGGGTTCGCGGGGGCAAGAGACCCAGTACTTC.